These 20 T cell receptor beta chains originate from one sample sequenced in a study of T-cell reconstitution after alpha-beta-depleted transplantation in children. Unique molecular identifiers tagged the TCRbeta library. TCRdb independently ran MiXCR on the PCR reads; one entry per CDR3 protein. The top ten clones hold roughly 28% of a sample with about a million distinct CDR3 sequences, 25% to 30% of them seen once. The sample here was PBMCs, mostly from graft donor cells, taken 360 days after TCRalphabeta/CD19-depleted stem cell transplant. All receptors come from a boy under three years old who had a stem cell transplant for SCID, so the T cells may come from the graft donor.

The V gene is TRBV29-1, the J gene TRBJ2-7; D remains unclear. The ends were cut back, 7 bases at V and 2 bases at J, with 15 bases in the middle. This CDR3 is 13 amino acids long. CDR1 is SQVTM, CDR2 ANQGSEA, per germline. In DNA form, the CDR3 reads TGCAGCGCTGAGGACGGACGGACCTACGAGCAGTACTTC. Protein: CSAEDGRTYEQYF.

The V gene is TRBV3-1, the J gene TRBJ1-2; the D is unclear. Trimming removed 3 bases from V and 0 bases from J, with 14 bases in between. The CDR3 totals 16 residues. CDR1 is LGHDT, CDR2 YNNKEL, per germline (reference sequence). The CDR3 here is CASSHGGISTNYGYTF. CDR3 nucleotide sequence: TGTGCCAGCAGCCATGGAGGAATTTCAACTAACTATGGCTACACCTTC.

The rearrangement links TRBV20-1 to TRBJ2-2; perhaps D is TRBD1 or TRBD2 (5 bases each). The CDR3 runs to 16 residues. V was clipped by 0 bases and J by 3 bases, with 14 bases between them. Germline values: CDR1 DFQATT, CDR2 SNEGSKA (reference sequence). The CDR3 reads CSARDRLLGDTGELFF. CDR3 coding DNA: TGCAGTGCTAGAGATCGGCTATTGGGGGACACCGGGGAGCTGTTTTTT.

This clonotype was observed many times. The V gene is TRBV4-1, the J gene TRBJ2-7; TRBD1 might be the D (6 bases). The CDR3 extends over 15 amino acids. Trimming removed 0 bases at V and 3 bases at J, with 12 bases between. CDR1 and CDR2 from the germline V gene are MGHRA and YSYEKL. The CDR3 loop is CASSQEMSRGYEQYF. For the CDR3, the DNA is TGCGCCAGCAGCCAAGAGATGTCCAGGGGCTACGAGCAGTACTTC.

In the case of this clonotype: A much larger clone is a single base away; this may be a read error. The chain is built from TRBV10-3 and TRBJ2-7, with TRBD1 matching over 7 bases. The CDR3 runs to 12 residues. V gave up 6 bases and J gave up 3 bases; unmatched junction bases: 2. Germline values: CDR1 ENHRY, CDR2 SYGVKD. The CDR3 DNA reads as TGTGCCATCAGCCGACAGGGCTACGAGCAGTACTTC. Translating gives CAISRQGYEQYF.

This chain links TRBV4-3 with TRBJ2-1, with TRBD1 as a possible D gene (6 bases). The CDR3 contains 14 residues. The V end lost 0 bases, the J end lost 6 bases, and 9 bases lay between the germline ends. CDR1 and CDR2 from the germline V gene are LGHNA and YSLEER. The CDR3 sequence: CASSQDEGGNEQFF. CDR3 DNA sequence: TGCGCCAGCAGCCAAGATGAAGGGGGCAATGAGCAGTTCTTC.

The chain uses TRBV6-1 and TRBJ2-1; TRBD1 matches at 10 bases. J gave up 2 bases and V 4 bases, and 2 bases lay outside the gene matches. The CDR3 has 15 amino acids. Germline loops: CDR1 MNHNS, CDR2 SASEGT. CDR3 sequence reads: CASSVGQGAYNEQFF. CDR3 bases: TGTGCCAGCAGTGTAGGACAGGGGGCCTACAATGAGCAGTTCTTC.

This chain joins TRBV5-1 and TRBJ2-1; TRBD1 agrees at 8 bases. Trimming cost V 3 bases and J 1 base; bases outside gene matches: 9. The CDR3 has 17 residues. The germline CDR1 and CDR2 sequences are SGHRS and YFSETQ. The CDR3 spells CASSYDPGTGSYNEQFF. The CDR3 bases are TGCGCCAGCAGCTACGATCCCGGGACAGGTTCCTACAATGAGCAGTTCTTC.

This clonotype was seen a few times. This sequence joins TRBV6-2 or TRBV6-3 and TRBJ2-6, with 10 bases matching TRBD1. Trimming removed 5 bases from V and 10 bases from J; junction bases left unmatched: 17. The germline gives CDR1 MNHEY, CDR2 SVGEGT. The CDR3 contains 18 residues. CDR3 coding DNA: TGTGCCAGCAGTCCGACAGGGGGCTATACTCTCTGGGTTAACGTCCTGACTTTC. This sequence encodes CASSPTGGYTLWVNVLTF.

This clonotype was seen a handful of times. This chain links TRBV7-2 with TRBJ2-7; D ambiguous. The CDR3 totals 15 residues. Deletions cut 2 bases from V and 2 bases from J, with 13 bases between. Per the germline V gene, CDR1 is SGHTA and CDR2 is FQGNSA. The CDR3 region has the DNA TGTGCCAGCAGCTTATGGTCGACCACAGCCTACGAGCAGTACTTC. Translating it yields CASSLWSTTAYEQYF. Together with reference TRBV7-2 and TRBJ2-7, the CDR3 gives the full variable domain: GAGVSQSPSNKVTEKGKDVELRCDPISGHTALYWYRQSLGQGLEFLIYFQGNSAPDKSGLPSDRFSAERTGGSVSTLTIQRTQQEDSAVYLCASSLWSTTAYEQYFGPGTRLTVT.

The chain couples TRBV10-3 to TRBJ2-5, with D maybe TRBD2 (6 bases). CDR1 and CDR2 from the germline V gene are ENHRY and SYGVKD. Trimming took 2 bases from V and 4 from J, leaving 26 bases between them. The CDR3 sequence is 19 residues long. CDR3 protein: CAISERVLWRGTVGETQYF. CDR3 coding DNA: TGTGCCATCAGTGAGCGGGTTTTGTGGCGGGGCACCGTAGGAGAGACCCAGTACTTC.

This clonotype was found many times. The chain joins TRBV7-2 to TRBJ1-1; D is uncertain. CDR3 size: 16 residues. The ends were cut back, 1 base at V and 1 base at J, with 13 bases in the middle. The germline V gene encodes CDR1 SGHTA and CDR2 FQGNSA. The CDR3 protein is CASSLEVARKNTEAFF. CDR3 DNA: TGTGCCAGCAGCTTAGAGGTCGCAAGGAAGAACACTGAAGCTTTCTTT.

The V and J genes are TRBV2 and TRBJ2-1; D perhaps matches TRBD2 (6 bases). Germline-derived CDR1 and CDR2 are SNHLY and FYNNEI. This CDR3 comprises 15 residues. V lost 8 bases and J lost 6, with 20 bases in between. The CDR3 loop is CASYRREVVGNEQFF. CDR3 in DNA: TGTGCCAGCTACCGAAGGGAGGTCGTGGGCAATGAGCAGTTCTTC.

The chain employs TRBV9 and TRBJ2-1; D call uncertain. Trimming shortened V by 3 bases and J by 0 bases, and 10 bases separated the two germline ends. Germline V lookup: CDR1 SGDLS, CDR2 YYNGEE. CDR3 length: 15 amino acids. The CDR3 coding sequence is TGTGCCAGCAGCGACTCACCAGGCTCCTACAATGAGCAGTTCTTC. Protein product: CASSDSPGSYNEQFF.

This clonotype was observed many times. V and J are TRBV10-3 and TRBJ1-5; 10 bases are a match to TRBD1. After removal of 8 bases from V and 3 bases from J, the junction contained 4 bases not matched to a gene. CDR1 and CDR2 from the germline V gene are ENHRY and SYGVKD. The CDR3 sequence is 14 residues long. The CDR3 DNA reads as TGTGCCATCGGGGGGACAGGGGCCAATCAGCCCCAGCATTTT. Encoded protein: CAIGGTGANQPQHF.

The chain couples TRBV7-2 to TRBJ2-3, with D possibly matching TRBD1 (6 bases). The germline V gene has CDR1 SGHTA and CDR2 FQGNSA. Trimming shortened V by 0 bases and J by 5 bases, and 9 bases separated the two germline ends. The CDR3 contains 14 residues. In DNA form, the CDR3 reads TGTGCCAGCAGCTTAGCAACAGGGTTAGATACGCAGTATTTT. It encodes CASSLATGLDTQYF.

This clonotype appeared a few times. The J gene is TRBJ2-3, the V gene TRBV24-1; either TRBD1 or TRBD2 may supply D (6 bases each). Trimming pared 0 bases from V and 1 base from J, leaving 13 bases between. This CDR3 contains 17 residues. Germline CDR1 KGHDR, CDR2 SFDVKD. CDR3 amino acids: CATSDLQGRGRTDTQYF. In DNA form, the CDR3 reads TGTGCCACCAGTGATTTGCAGGGGCGGGGACGCACAGATACGCAGTATTTT.

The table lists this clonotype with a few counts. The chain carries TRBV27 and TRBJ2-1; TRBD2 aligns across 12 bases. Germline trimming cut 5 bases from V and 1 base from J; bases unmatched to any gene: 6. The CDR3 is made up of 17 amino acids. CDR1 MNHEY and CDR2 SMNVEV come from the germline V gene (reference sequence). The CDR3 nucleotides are TGTGCCAGCAGTCCGAATGGACTAGCGGGGTCCTACAATGAGCAGTTCTTC. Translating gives CASSPNGLAGSYNEQFF.

Written as DNA, the CDR3 is TGCGCCAGCAGCTTGGGACCTCTTTACTACGAGCAGTACTTC. This sequence encodes CASSLGPLYYEQYF. V and J are TRBV5-1 and TRBJ2-7; D is ambiguous. The V and J ends lost 0 bases and 3 bases respectively, with 10 bases between them. Germline V gene sequence: CDR1 SGHRS, CDR2 YFSETQ. This CDR3 is 14 amino acids long. The full variable domain, with the rest looked up from reference TRBV5-1 and TRBJ2-7, is KAGVTQTPRYLIKTRGQQVTLSCSPISGHRSVSWYQQTPGQGLQFLFEYFSETQRNKGNFPGRFSGRQFSNSRSEMNVSTLELGDSALYLCASSLGPLYYEQYFGPGTRLTVT.

CDR3 region: CSAAGVNTGELFF. DNA of the CDR3: TGCAGTGCAGCCGGGGTAAACACCGGGGAGCTGTTTTTT. The rearrangement links TRBV20-1 to TRBJ2-2, with a possible D match to TRBD2 (5 bases). This CDR3 has 13 residues. The V gene lost 6 bases and the J gene lost 2 bases, with 10 bases spanning the gap. Germline V gene data show CDR1 as DFQATT and CDR2 as SNEGSKA (reference sequence).